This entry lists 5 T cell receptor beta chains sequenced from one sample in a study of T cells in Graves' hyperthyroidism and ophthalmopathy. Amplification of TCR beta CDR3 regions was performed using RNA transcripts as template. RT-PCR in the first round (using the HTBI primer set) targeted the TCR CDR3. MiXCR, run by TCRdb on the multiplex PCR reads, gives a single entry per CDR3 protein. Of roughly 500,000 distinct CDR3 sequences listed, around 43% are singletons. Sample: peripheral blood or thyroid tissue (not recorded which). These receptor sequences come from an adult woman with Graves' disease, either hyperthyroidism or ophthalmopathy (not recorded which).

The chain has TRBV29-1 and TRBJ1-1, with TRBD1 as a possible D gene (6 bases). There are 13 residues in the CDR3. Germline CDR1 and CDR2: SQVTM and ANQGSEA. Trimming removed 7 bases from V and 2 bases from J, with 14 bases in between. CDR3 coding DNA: TGCAGCGGGGGGGCAGGGATTAACACTGAAGCTTTCTTT. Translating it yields CSGGAGINTEAFF.

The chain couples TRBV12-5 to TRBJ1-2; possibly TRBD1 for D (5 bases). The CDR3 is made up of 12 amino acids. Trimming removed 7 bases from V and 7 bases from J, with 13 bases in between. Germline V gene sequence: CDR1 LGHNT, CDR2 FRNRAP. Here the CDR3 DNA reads TGTGCTAGTGTTACGGGGCGGGGTGGCTACACCTTC. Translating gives CASVTGRGGYTF.

CDR3 amino acids: CASSLQGYDRDRNYEQYF. The CDR3 DNA reads TGTGCCAGCAGCCTACAGGGTTATGACCGTGACAGGAACTACGAGCAGTACTTC. The V and J genes are TRBV7-9 and TRBJ2-7; a weak D match, TRBD1 (6 bases). This CDR3 has 18 residues. The germline CDR1 and CDR2 sequences are SEHNR and FQNEAQ (reference sequence). V gave up 5 bases and J gave up 3 bases, with 26 bases separating them.

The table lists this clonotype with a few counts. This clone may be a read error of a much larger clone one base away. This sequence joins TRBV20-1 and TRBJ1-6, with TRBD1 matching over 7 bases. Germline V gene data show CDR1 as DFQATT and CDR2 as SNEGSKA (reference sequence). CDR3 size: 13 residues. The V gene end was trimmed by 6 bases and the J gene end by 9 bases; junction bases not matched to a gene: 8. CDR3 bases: TGCAGTGCCCACAGGGGTGTAGGTTCACCCCTCCACTTT. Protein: CSAHRGVGSPLHF.

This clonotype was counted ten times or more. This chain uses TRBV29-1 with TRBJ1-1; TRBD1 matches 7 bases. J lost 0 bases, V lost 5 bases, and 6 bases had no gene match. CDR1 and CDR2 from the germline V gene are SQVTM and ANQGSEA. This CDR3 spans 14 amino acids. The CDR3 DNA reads TGCAGCGTTTCCACGGGACAGCTGAACACTGAAGCTTTCTTT. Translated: CSVSTGQLNTEAFF.